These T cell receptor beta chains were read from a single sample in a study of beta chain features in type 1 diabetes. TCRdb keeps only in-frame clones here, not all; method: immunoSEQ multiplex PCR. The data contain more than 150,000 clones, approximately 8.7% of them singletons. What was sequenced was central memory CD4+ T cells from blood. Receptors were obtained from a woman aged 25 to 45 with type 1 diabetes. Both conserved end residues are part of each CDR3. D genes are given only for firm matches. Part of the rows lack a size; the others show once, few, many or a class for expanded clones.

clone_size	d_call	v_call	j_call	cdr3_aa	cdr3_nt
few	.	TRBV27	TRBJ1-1	CASSRTPTEAFF	TGTGCCAGCTCCCGGACACCCACTGAAGCTTTCTTT
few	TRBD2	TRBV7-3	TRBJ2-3	CASSSKRETRNTQYF	TGTGCCAGCAGCTCGAAGCGGGAGACAAGGAATACGCAGTATTTT
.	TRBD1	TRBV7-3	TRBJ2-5	CASSLTGREETQYF	TGTGCCAGCAGCTTGACAGGGCGGGAAGAGACCCAGTACTTC
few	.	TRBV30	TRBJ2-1	CAWSESDNEQFF	TGTGCCTGGTCCGAATCAGACAATGAGCAGTTCTTC
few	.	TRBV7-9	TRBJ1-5	CASSFPGGDQPQHF	TGTGCCAGCAGCTTCCCGGGGGGGGATCAGCCCCAGCATTTT
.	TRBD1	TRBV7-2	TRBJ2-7	CASSPGQGREQYF	TGTGCCAGCAGCCCGGGACAGGGACGCGAGCAGTACTTC
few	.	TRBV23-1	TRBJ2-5	CASSHGGGGETQYF	TGCGCCAGCAGTCACGGCGGTGGGGGGGAGACCCAGTACTTC
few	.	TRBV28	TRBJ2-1	CASSFKRLSGNEQFF	TGTGCCAGCAGTTTCAAGAGACTGTCTGGCAATGAGCAGTTCTTC
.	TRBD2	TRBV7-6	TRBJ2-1	CASSLQDPPSGIGEQFF	TGTGCCAGCAGCTTACAAGACCCCCCTAGCGGGATCGGCGAGCAGTTCTTC
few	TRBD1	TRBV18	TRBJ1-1	CASSPGTGGANTEAFF	TGTGCCAGCTCACCCGGGACAGGGGGCGCAAACACTGAAGCTTTCTTT
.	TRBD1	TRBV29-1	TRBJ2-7	CSVRQTGAGEQYF	TGCAGCGTGCGACAGACAGGGGCAGGGGAGCAGTACTTC
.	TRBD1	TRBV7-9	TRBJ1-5	CASSLDRGNSNQPQHF	TGTGCCAGCAGCTTAGACAGGGGGAACAGCAATCAGCCCCAGCATTTT
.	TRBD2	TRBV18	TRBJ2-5	CASSLNSGSNQETQYF	TGTGCCAGCTCACTAAATAGCGGGAGCAACCAAGAGACCCAGTACTTC
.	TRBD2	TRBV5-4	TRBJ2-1	CASSLSTSGNYNEQFF	TGTGCCAGCAGCTTATCGACTAGCGGGAACTACAATGAGCAGTTCTTC
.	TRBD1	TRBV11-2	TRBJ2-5	CASSLGLDRGETQYF	TGTGCCAGCAGCTTAGGACTAGACAGGGGGGAGACCCAGTACTTC
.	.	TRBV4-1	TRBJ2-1	CASSQVPNSPNEQFF	TGCGCCAGCAGCCAAGTGCCCAATAGCCCCAATGAGCAGTTCTTC
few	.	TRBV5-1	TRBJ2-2	CASSLADRNTGELFF	TGCGCCAGCAGCTTGGCGGACAGGAACACCGGGGAGCTGTTTTTT
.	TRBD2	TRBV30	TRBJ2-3	CAWSVQRLAGRGHTQYF	TGTGCCTGGAGTGTACAAAGACTAGCGGGCCGCGGGCATACGCAGTATTTT
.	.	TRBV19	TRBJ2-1	CASSIALASYNEQFF	TGTGCCAGTAGTATAGCCCTAGCATCCTACAATGAGCAGTTCTTC
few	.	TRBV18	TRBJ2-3	CASSPPLAVNTDTQYF	TGTGCCAGCTCACCACCTCTCGCGGTTAACACAGATACGCAGTATTTT
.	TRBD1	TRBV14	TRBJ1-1	CASSPRLGGQGAFF	TGTGCCAGCAGCCCCCGATTGGGCGGACAGGGGGCTTTCTTT
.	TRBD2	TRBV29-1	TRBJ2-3	CSVGPSGRAQDTQYF	TGCAGCGTTGGACCTAGCGGGAGGGCCCAAGATACGCAGTATTTT
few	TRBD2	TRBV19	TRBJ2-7	CASSVSGGSYEQYF	TGTGCCAGTAGTGTTAGCGGGGGGTCCTACGAGCAGTACTTC
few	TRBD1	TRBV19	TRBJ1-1	CASSISRSGTGGLLAFF	TGTGCCAGTAGTATTTCCCGGAGCGGGACAGGGGGCCTTCTTGCTTTCTTT
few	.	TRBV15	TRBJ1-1	CATSRDSRELTEAFF	TGTGCCACCAGCAGAGATTCGCGGGAGTTAACTGAAGCTTTCTTT
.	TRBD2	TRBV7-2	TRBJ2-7	CASSQDFIGTSTGEQYF	TGTGCCAGCAGCCAAGATTTTATCGGGACTAGTACGGGCGAGCAGTACTTC